This T cell receptor (beta chain) was retrieved from a study of T cell clonotyping in hematopoietic cell transplantation. By share, this clone ranks as medium-sized. Its antigen remains unknown. General study points: No sorting was done, leaving CD4 and CD8 contributions mixed.

The CDR3 is 17 residues long. Profiling relied on immunoSEQ multiplex PCR, and the TCRdb table lists in-frame clones only, not all of them. Here the sample spans 30,000 or so clones, about 90% being singletons. The source of this sequence is a female patient aged 45-60 years who had an allogeneic stem cell transplant from a related donor, so the T cells may come from the graft donor. Some clones in this sample may be carry-over from other donors' samples. The chain combines TRBV12-1 with TRBJ1-1; TRBD1, the D gene given by the table, was not confirmed from the DNA. TRBV12-1 is classified as a pseudogene. This sample comprised PBMCs, obtained 100 days after allogeneic stem cell transplant. The CDR3 DNA reads as TGTGCCAGCACCCCCCTAGGAAGGACAGGGACGAACACTGAAGCTTTCTTT. Translated, it gives CASTPLGRTGTNTEAFF.